Below are 8 T cell receptor beta chains sequenced from a single sample in a study of T cell repertoires in cytomegalovirus infection. A single record per CDR3 protein comes from TCRdb applying MiXCR to the reads. The data hold some 200,000 distinct CDR3 sequences, with roughly a fifth observed a single time. What was sequenced was PBMCs. These receptors came from a human donor in good health (CMV status not recorded). Some clones in this sample may be carry-over from other donors' samples.

The sample holds a few counts of this clonotype. J is TRBJ1-1 and V is TRBV2; TRBD1 matches 10 bases. Germline loops: CDR1 SNHLY, CDR2 FYNNEI. This CDR3 contains 15 residues. With 7 bases clipped from V and 4 bases from J, the junction kept 9 bases outside the gene matches. The CDR3 loop reads CASMRQGAGITEAFF. CDR3 bases: TGTGCCAGCATGAGACAGGGGGCGGGGATCACTGAAGCTTTCTTT.

Points on this clonotype: This may stem from a read error, because a much larger clone lies one nucleotide away. The gene calls are TRBV4-1 and TRBJ2-2, with TRBD2 identical over 9 bases. This CDR3 comprises 16 residues. Germline trimming cut 7 bases from V and 6 bases from J; bases unmatched to any gene: 12. From germline, CDR1 is MGHRA and CDR2 YSYEKL. DNA of the CDR3: TGCGCCAGCAAGGTCCGGACTAGCGAGCTTCCCGGGGAGCTGTTTTTT. It encodes CASKVRTSELPGELFF.

This clonotype was seen many times. The CDR3 DNA reads as TGTGCCAGCAGTAGGACAGGGGCTGAAGCTTTCTTT. Translating gives CASSRTGAEAFF. The chain is built from TRBV6-2 or TRBV6-3 and TRBJ1-1; 9 bases match TRBD1. There are 12 residues in the CDR3. V lost 5 bases and J lost 6; bases outside the gene matches: 1. Germline V lookup: CDR1 MNHEY, CDR2 SVGEGT.

The sample holds many counts of this clonotype. The V call is TRBV7-9, the J call TRBJ2-7; D may be TRBD1 or TRBD2 (5 bases each). Trimming stripped 3 bases from V and 1 base from J, with 13 bases between. The CDR3 loop spans 15 amino acids. Germline CDR1 SEHNR, CDR2 FQNEAQ (reference sequence). CDR3 DNA: TGTGCCAGCAGCTTCCGAGGGGAAGGATCCTACGAGCAGTACTTC. It is translated as CASSFRGEGSYEQYF.

The chain is built from TRBV11-3 and TRBJ1-1, with D perhaps TRBD1 (6 bases). The CDR3 has 14 residues. V lost 3 bases and J 3 bases, leaving 11 bases between the germline ends. CDR1 is SGHNT, CDR2 YENEEA, per germline. CDR3 bases: TGTGCCAGCAGCTTTGAACAGGGAGACACTGAAGCTTTCTTT. This translates into CASSFEQGDTEAFF. Looking up the rest from reference TRBV11-3 and TRBJ1-1 gives the full variable domain: EAGVVQSPRYKIIEKKQPVAFWCNPISGHNTLYWYLQNLGQGPELLIRYENEEAVDDSQLPKDRFSAERLKGVDSTLKIQPAELGDSAVYLCASSFEQGDTEAFFGQGTRLTVV.

The chain links TRBV29-1 to TRBJ2-5, with D perhaps TRBD2 (5 bases). Deletions cut 8 bases from V and 0 bases from J, with 13 bases between. The CDR3 length is 13 residues. Looked up from germline, CDR1 is SQVTM and CDR2 is ANQGSEA. DNA of the CDR3: TGCAGCTCCAAGGAGGCCTACCAAGAGACCCAGTACTTC. Translated, it gives CSSKEAYQETQYF.

This clonotype was seen ten or more times. This sequence joins TRBV7-9 and TRBJ2-5, with a possible D match to TRBD2 (5 bases). This CDR3 spans 14 amino acids. V was pared by 1 base and J by 0 bases, with 6 bases between. Germline V gene lookup returns CDR1 SEHNR and CDR2 FQNEAQ (reference sequence). Here the CDR3 reads CASSLGEYQETQYF. Written as DNA, the CDR3 is TGTGCCAGCAGCTTAGGGGAGTACCAAGAGACCCAGTACTTC.

This clonotype was counted only a few times. This chain links TRBV5-6 with TRBJ2-7; TRBD1 agrees at 7 bases. J lost 8 bases, V lost 0 bases, and 11 bases had no gene match. Germline V lookup: CDR1 SGHDT, CDR2 YYEEEE. The CDR3 is 15 amino acids. The CDR3 DNA reads as TGTGCCAGCAGCTTGGTTGGGACAGATACTACGCAGCAGTACTTC. Its protein is CASSLVGTDTTQQYF.